This paragraph covers one T cell receptor (beta chain) sequence. The target antigen is unknown. As every portion of the isolated RNA was reverse transcribed, the sequencing read expressed TCRB transcripts. TCRdb's table, derived via immunoSEQ multiplex PCR, lists solely in-frame clones and lacks some. This sample has approximately 140,000 clones; about 51% occur once, and the top ten carry roughly 0.43%. The data derive from a study of beta chain features in type 1 diabetes. Overall study results and limits: There was a possibility that cDNA sequencing over-represented cells with high TCR expression.

The CDR3 has 16 amino acids. J gave up 2 bases and V 5 bases, and 6 bases lay outside the gene matches. Germline V gene lookup returns CDR1 MNHEY and CDR2 SMNVEV (reference sequence). Sequencing was carried out using Tregs from blood. The sequence derives from a man aged 18-30 years in good health. This chain uses TRBV27 with TRBJ2-6, with 7 bases lining up with TRBD1. This CDR3 is CASSIRQGAGANVLTF. In nucleotides, the CDR3 is TGTGCCAGCAGTATTCGTCAGGGGGCTGGGGCCAACGTCCTGACTTTC.